The sequence of this T cell receptor beta chain was determined in a study of blood T cell repertoires in COVID-19 (dated by TCRdb to the early 2020s). In the study overall: Samples from collaborators originated in the United States, Italy and Spain and spanned both the acute and convalescent phases of COVID-19. Deeply sampled blood TCRbeta repertoires from subjects exposed to, actively infected with, or recovered from COVID-19 were included in the dataset. Sample metadata almost always included a de-identified subject ID, COVID-19 status, age in years and sex. The samples were drawn from the first 160 participants of the ongoing ImmuneRACE study and from over a thousand subjects provided by 6 global collaborators. HLA class I and class II types, where available, came from metadata supplied by the sample provider rather than from assay-based typing. The material from the prospective study consisted of cDNA or gDNA derived from T cells, B-cell-depleted T cells, or PBMCs. The repertoires were released in a freely available public database intended as a resource for research on the immune response to SARS-CoV-2.

V trim: 5 bases; J trim: 0 bases; unmatched bases: 1. Per the germline V gene (reference sequence), MNHEY is the CDR1 and SMNVEV is the CDR2. The cysteine opens and the phenylalanine closes a CDR3 of 15 amino acids. The sequence is cut down to CDR3 DNA, 45 bases in frame from base 1. TCRbeta CDR3 regions were amplified from genomic DNA using the immunoSEQ Assay, a bias-controlled multiplex PCR. On the authors' methods: The number of nucleated cells in each sample was estimated from the amplification of reference gene primers within the assay. Sequence reads were collapsed and filtered to measure the absolute abundance of every unique TCRbeta CDR3 rearrangement. For each sample, productive Simpson clonality was calculated by taking the square root of Simpson's diversity index across productive rearrangements. In TCRdb, the immuneACCESS table is reduced to in-frame sequences with V and J assigned. These tables do not hold every clone; where another copy was compared, an unresolved V gene accounts for under half, and the others remain unexplained. D and trimming were read from the DNA, whereas the V and J calls and clone size are those reported in that table. This sample has roughly 200,000 clones in its table, and more than 80% of those were observed once. Together, the top ten hold 5% to 7.5% of the sample.

Study-level results and caveats: Clinical and demographic metadata were provided uncurated, with the amount varying by source and participant.

With regard to this clone: It lacks a known antigen. A much larger clone lies a single base off, so this may be a read error.

In the prospective study, participants were roughly 18 to 95 years old, resided in around 25 geographic areas of the United States, and were enrolled through a virtual design. To assign participants to cohorts, the prospective study relied on clinical history that participants themselves reported in a screening survey and a study questionnaire. Recovered participants in ImmuneRACE Cohort 3 were defined by two consecutive negative NP/OP PCR tests, clearance by a healthcare professional, or resolution of symptoms. In the prospective study, mobile phlebotomists collected whole blood, serum and a nasopharyngeal or oropharyngeal swab from each participant. Prospective study participants could optionally give additional blood draws and questionnaires over an approximately 2-month period. Before DNA extraction, prospective study blood samples were shipped either frozen or at room temperature.

The chain was built from TRBV27 and TRBJ2-1; 10 central bases correspond to TRBD1. The material sequenced was PBMCs or T cells enriched from blood (not recorded which). The TCR comes from a man in his forties who had recovered from COVID-19. CDR3 region: CASSRTGGSYNEQFF. The DNA is TGTGCCAGCAGTAGGACAGGGGGCTCCTACAATGAGCAGTTCTTC.